This TCR beta chain was retrieved from a study of early T cells in non-severe SARS-CoV-2 infection. The CDR3 runs to 14 residues. Trimming pared 2 bases from V and 3 bases from J, leaving 12 bases between. Looked up from germline, CDR1 is GTSNPN and CDR2 is SVGIG (reference sequence). TCRdb re-called the 5' RACE reads through MiXCR, storing one row per CDR3 protein. The sample includes 85,000 to 95,000 distinct CDR3 sequences, over 15% seen only once; the top ten take approximately 5.1%. The V and J genes are TRBV30 and TRBJ2-3; D might be TRBD2 (6 bases). This clonotype was obtained from an adult who was a healthcare worker with PCR-confirmed SARS-CoV-2 infection or an uninfected control (not recorded which). This specimen consisted of whole blood, obtained at baseline. The CDR3 region has the DNA TGTGCCTGGAGTATTGGAAGCGGGACAGATACGCAGTATTTT. This translates into CAWSIGSGTDTQYF.